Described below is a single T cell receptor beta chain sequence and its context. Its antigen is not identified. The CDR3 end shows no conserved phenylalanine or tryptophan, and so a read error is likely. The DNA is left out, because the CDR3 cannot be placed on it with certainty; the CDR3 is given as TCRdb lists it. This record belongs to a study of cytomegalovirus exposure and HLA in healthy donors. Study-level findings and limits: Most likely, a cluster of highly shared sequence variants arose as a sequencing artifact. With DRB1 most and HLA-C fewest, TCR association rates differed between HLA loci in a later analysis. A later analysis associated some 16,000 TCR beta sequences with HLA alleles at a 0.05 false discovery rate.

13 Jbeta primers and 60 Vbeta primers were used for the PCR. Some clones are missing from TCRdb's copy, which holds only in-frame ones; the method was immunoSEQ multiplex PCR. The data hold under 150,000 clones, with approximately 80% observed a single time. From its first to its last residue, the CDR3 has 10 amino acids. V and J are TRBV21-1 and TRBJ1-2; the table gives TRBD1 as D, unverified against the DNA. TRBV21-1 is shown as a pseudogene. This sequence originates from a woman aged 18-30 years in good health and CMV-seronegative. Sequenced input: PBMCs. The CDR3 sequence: CASRRQGITL.